This TCR beta chain was sequenced for a study of blood T cell repertoires in COVID-19. Study as a whole: Specimens from acute and convalescent COVID-19 originated in the United States, Italy and Spain.

Patients in Seattle were enrolled during active infection, then followed longitudinally. Using immunoSEQ multiplex PCR, the repertoire was profiled, and TCRdb retains in-frame clones only, with some absent. The top ten hold roughly 8% of the sample, which has some 500,000 clones, 85% to 90% seen once. Germline V CDR1 and CDR2: SNHLY, FYNNEI. The CDR3 sequence is 14 residues long. Trimming at V came to 6 bases and at J to 5 bases, leaving 7 bases not matched to a gene. This TCR was sampled from a woman between 50 and 59 years old with COVID-19, enrolled during active disease. The chain has TRBV2 and TRBJ1-5, with 7 bases that match TRBD1. The source material was peripheral blood. The CDR3: CASSARGRDQPQHF. The CDR3 DNA reads as TGTGCCAGCAGCGCGAGGGGGCGCGATCAGCCCCAGCATTTT.